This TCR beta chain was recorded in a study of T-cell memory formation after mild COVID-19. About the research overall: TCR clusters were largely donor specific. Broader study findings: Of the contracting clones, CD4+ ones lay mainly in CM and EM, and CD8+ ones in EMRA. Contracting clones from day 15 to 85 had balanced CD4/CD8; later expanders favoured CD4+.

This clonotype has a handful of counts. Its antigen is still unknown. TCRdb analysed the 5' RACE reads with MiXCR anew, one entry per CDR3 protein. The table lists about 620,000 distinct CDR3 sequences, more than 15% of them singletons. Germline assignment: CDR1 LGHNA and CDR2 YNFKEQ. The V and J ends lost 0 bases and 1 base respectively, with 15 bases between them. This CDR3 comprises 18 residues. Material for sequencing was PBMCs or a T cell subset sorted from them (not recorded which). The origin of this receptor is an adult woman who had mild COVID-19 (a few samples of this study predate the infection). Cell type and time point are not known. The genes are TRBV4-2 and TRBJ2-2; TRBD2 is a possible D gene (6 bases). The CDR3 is CASSQETRLARNTGELFF. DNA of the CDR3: TGTGCCAGCAGCCAAGAAACCCGCCTAGCGAGGAACACCGGGGAGCTGTTTTTT.